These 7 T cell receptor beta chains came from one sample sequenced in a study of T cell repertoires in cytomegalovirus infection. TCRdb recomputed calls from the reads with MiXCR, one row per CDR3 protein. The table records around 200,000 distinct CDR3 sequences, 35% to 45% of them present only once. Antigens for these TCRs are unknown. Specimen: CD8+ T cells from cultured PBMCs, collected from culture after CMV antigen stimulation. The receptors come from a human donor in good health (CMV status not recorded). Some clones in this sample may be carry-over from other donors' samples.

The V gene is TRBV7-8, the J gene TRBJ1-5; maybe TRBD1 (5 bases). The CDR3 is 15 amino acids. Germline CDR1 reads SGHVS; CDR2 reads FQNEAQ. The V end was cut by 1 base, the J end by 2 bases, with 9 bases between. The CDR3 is CASSLVAGGNQPQHF. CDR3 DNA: TGTGCCAGCAGCTTAGTAGCGGGGGGCAATCAGCCCCAGCATTTT.

The CDR3: CASSFAGTGEAFF. CDR3 nucleotides: TGTGCCAGCAGCTTCGCCGGGACAGGTGAAGCTTTCTTT. V gene TRBV7-9 combines with J gene TRBJ1-1, with 8 bases that match TRBD1. The CDR3 has 13 amino acids. V lost 3 bases to trimming and J lost 7 bases; unmatched junction nucleotides: 4. Germline V gene data show CDR1 as SEHNR and CDR2 as FQNEAQ (reference sequence).

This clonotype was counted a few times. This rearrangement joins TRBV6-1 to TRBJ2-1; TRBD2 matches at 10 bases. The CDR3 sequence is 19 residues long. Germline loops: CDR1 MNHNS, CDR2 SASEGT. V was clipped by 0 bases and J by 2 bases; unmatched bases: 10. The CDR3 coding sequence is TGTGCCAGCAGTGAAGCGGTACTAGCGGGATCGAGGGCCTACAATGAGCAGTTCTTC. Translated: CASSEAVLAGSRAYNEQFF.

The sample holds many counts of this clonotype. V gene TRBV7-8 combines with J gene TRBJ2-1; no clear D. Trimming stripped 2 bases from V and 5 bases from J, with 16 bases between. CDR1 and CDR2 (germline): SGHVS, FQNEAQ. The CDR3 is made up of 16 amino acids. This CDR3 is CASSLTPSGLNNEQFF. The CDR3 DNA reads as TGTGCCAGCAGCTTAACCCCGTCCGGGCTAAACAATGAGCAGTTCTTC.

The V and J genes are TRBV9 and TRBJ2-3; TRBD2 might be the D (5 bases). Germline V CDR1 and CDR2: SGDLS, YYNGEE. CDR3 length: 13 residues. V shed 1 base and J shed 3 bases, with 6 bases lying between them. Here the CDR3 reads CASSVRLTDTQYF. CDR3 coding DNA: TGTGCCAGCAGCGTACGACTAACAGATACGCAGTATTTT.

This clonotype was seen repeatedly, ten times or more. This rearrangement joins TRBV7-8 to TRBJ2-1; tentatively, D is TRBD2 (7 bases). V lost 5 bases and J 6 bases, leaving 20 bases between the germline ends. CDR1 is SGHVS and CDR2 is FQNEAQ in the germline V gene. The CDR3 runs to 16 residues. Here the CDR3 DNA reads TGTGCCAGCAGCCCCGGGTGGGCGGGGGCGGGCAATGAGCAGTTCTTC. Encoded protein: CASSPGWAGAGNEQFF.

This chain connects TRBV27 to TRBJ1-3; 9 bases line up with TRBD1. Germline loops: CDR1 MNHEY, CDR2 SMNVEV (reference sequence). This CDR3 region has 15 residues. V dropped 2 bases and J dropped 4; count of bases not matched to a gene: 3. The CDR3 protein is CASSLHTGGGNTIYF. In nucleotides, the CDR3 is TGTGCCAGCAGTTTACATACAGGGGGCGGAAACACCATATATTTT.